The rows below give T cell receptor beta chains drawn from one sample of a study of PD-L1 blockade in urothelial cancer. Clones were sequenced by immunoSEQ multiplex PCR, and TCRdb holds only the in-frame ones, with some missing. Counted here are just over 40,000 clones, more than 75% occurring once; the ten biggest clones make up about 2.5%. The source was PBMCs, collected around atezolizumab (anti-PD-L1) treatment. The receptors derive from a man aged 65 to 85 with urothelial cancer. Both conserved end residues are part of each CDR3. The D gene is left open where the match is weak. Expanded clones get a size class; other rows say once, few or many, or leave the size out.

v_call,clone_size,j_call,d_call,cdr3_nt,cdr3_aa
TRBV5-1,NA,TRBJ1-1,TRBD1,TGCGCCAGCAGCTGGGACAGGGGCAACACTGAAGCTTTCTTT,CASSWDRGNTEAFF
TRBV14,NA,TRBJ2-5,TRBD2,TGTGCCAGCAGCCAAGATCTCGGCGCGGGAGGATATGAGACCCAGTACTTC,CASSQDLGAGGYETQYF
TRBV30,NA,TRBJ2-1,NA,TGTGCCTGGAGTCCCTCAGACAATGAGCAGTTCTTC,CAWSPSDNEQFF
TRBV2,NA,TRBJ2-1,TRBD2,TGTGCCAGCAGTGTGGGAACTAGCGGGGTCAATGAGCAGTTCTTC,CASSVGTSGVNEQFF
TRBV4-1,few,TRBJ2-7,TRBD2,TGCGCCAGCAGCCCGTTGCCGCTACGGCTAGCGGGCGCCACCTACGAGCAGTACTTC,CASSPLPLRLAGATYEQYF
TRBV19,once,TRBJ1-2,NA,TGTGCCAGTAGTATTAAGGGGGAACTCTCCGGCTACACCTTC,CASSIKGELSGYTF
TRBV28,NA,TRBJ1-5,TRBD1,TGTGCCAGCAGCACCTGGGACAGGGGAAACTCTCGGCCCCAGCATTTT,CASSTWDRGNSRPQHF
TRBV6-6,once,TRBJ2-2,NA,TGTGCCAGCAGTGTCCGTCCAGGGGACACCGGGGAGCTGTTTTTT,CASSVRPGDTGELFF
TRBV4-1,NA,TRBJ2-5,NA,TGCGCCAGCAGCCAGGTCTACCGCCGGGTCCCAGCCCAAGAGACCCAGTACTTC,CASSQVYRRVPAQETQYF
TRBV7-9,few,TRBJ2-1,TRBD1,TGTGCCAGCAGCCGTCCGGGACAGGGGTACAATGAGCAGTTCTTC,CASSRPGQGYNEQFF
TRBV5-6,NA,TRBJ2-7,NA,TGTGCCAGCAGCCTCCGGGACACCTACGAGCAGTACTTC,CASSLRDTYEQYF
TRBV5-1,NA,TRBJ2-7,TRBD2,TGCGCCAGCAGCAGTACTAGCGGGAGCTCCTACGAGCAGTACTTC,CASSSTSGSSYEQYF
TRBV7-9,NA,TRBJ2-5,NA,TGTGCCAGCAGTTCGACAGACCAAGAGACCCAGTACTTC,CASSSTDQETQYF
TRBV28,NA,TRBJ2-7,TRBD1,TGTGCCTCCCACGCCGGACAGGGAGGCTACGAGCAGTACTTC,CASHAGQGGYEQYF
TRBV6-6,NA,TRBJ2-1,TRBD2,TGTGCCAGCAGCCTGGGACTAGCGGGAGTTGATGAGCAGTTCTTC,CASSLGLAGVDEQFF
TRBV7-9,NA,TRBJ2-1,TRBD2,TGTGCCAGCTCAAGGCGGGGGAGCTACAATGAGCAGTTCTTC,CASSRRGSYNEQFF
TRBV19,NA,TRBJ1-5,NA,TGTGCCAGTAGTCCACAGGGAGGCAATCAGCCCCAGCATTTT,CASSPQGGNQPQHF
TRBV5-4,NA,TRBJ2-2,NA,TGTGCCAGCAGCTTGGGGCGGCCCTTCAACACCGGGGAGCTGTTTTTT,CASSLGRPFNTGELFF
TRBV30,NA,TRBJ2-7,NA,TGTGCCTGGAGTCGCGGGCGGCCGGGAGAGGGCTACGAGCAGTACTTC,CAWSRGRPGEGYEQYF
TRBV7-6,NA,TRBJ2-1,TRBD1,TGTGCCAGCAGCTTAGGGGGACAGTCCTACAATGAGCAGTTCTTC,CASSLGGQSYNEQFF
TRBV7-9,NA,TRBJ2-7,NA,TGTGCCAGCAGCGCCTCGACAGGATACCCCTACGAGCAGTACTTC,CASSASTGYPYEQYF
TRBV7-9,NA,TRBJ2-7,TRBD2,TGTGCCAGCAGCTTACTATCGGGAGGACCCTACGAGCAGTACTTC,CASSLLSGGPYEQYF